One sample yielded the 10 T cell receptor beta chains listed below, sequenced in a study of cytomegalovirus exposure and HLA in healthy donors. The PCR ran on 60 Vbeta and 13 Jbeta primers. Sequencing was performed with immunoSEQ multiplex PCR; in TCRdb, only in-frame clones are kept and a portion is missing. The sample has around 94,000 clones; approximately 79% are singletons. Specimen: PBMCs. These receptors originate from a woman aged 55-69 years in good health and CMV-seropositive.

J is TRBJ2-5 and V is TRBV2, with 8 bases lining up with TRBD2. Germline lookup yields CDR1 SNHLY and CDR2 FYNNEI. The CDR3 is made up of 14 amino acids. V trimming: 7 bases; J trimming: 4 bases; junction bases outside the gene matches: 8. The CDR3 protein is CASKEAGVAETQYF. The DNA for the CDR3 is TGTGCCAGCAAAGAAGCGGGAGTCGCAGAGACCCAGTACTTC.

As concerns this clone: Mismatch with germline at one junction end may stem from a read error. V and J are TRBV7-9 and TRBJ1-1; maybe TRBD1 (6 bases). The length of the CDR3 is 12 residues. Germline V gene sequence: CDR1 SEHNR, CDR2 FQNEAQ (reference sequence). Here the CDR3 DNA reads TGTTCCAGCAGCTTAAAGGACAGCGAAGCTTTCTTT. Its translation is CSSSLKDSEAFF.

V is TRBV7-3 and J is TRBJ2-2; 8 positions agree with TRBD2. The CDR3 spans 15 residues. J lost 1 base, V lost 8 bases, and 6 bases had no gene match. Germline V lookup: CDR1 SGHTA, CDR2 FQGTGA. DNA for the CDR3: TGTGCCAGCGGAACGGGAGGGGAGAACACCGGGGAGCTGTTTTTT. This sequence encodes CASGTGGENTGELFF.

The rearrangement joins TRBV6-5 to TRBJ1-1; D is unresolved. The CDR3 has 12 residues. Germline V lookup: CDR1 MNHEY, CDR2 SVGAGI. V was cut by 5 bases and J by 4 bases, with 8 bases left in between. The CDR3 DNA follows: TGTGCCAGCAGTCTCAAGCCCACTGAAGCTTTCTTT. As protein: CASSLKPTEAFF.

The chain uses TRBV6-5 and TRBJ2-4; the D gene is possibly TRBD1 (6 bases). Trimming stripped 2 bases from V and 8 bases from J, with 10 bases between. CDR1 is MNHEY, CDR2 SVGAGI, per germline. The CDR3 has 13 amino acids. The CDR3 DNA is TGTGCCAGCAGTTACGACAGGTTTGACATTCAGTACTTC. It yields the protein CASSYDRFDIQYF.

This clone appeared once. V usage is TRBV27 and J usage is TRBJ2-7, with 8 bases matching TRBD1. The CDR3 consists of 15 residues. Per the germline V gene, CDR1 is MNHEY and CDR2 is SMNVEV (reference sequence). J gave up 1 base and V 4 bases, and 6 bases lay outside the gene matches. The CDR3: CASSSAGTGSYEQYF. CDR3 DNA: TGTGCCAGCAGTTCGGCCGGGACAGGATCCTACGAGCAGTACTTC.

This clone was observed a handful of times. CDR3 sequence (DNA): TGCGCCAGCAGTCGGACTAGCGGGAGTAGCACCGGGGAGCTGTTTTTT. Its protein is CASSRTSGSSTGELFF. V and J are TRBV4-1 and TRBJ2-2; TRBD2 matches at 13 bases. With V trimmed by 6 bases and J by 4 bases, 5 bases remained unmatched. Germline V gene data show CDR1 as MGHRA and CDR2 as YSYEKL. The CDR3 loop spans 16 amino acids.

V usage is TRBV14 and J usage is TRBJ2-3; D perhaps matches TRBD2 (5 bases). Germline V lookup: CDR1 SGHDN, CDR2 FVKESK. The CDR3 extends over 14 amino acids. Trimming took off 10 bases at V and 6 bases at J, with 20 bases between the two ends. CDR3 coding DNA: TGTGCCACTAGATCCGGGATCCCCACTGATACGCAGTATTTT. Translated, it gives CATRSGIPTDTQYF.

The chain links TRBV13 to TRBJ2-1, with 7 bases matching TRBD1. Trimming at V came to 5 bases and at J to 3 bases, leaving 4 bases not matched to a gene. CDR1 PRHDT and CDR2 FYEKMQ come from the germline V gene (reference sequence). The length of the CDR3 is 14 residues. The DNA of the CDR3 is TGTGCCAGCAGCGGAAGGGACAGCTACAATGAGCAGTTCTTC. This codes for CASSGRDSYNEQFF.

This clone was detected only once. This chain links TRBV6-5 with TRBJ2-1; tentatively, D is TRBD2 (6 bases). This CDR3 comprises 13 residues. Per the germline V gene, CDR1 is MNHEY and CDR2 is SVGAGI. V gave up 6 bases and J gave up 3 bases, with 9 bases separating them. The CDR3 DNA is TGTGCCAGCAGGGTAGCGGACTACAATGAGCAGTTCTTC. Its translation: CASRVADYNEQFF.